The T cell receptor (beta chain) described here comes from a study of CD8 T cells in ankylosing spondylitis. Study-level results: Apparently characteristic of ankylosing spondylitis blood was a TCR beta motif (roughly eight highly homologous variants).

The CDR3 runs 14 residues. Trimming left V 5 bases short and J 5 bases short, with 14 bases between. CDR1 SGHVS and CDR2 FNYEAQ come from the germline V gene. In its sample, this clonotype was seen a few times. Its cognate antigen is unknown. MiXCR, run by TCRdb on the 5' RACE reads, gives a single entry per CDR3 protein. The sample has 500,000 to 550,000 distinct CDR3 sequences, approximately 12% seen once. This TCR was sampled from a male donor with ankylosing spondylitis. The gene calls are TRBV7-6 and TRBJ2-3; D unresolved. The sequencing sample was made of blood, either unsorted or a sorted T cell fraction (not recorded which). CDR3 residues: CASSPSGPRDTQYF. Written as DNA, the CDR3 is TGTGCCAGCAGCCCAAGTGGGCCGAGAGATACGCAGTATTTT.